This T cell receptor beta chain was sequenced for a study of graft-versus-host responses after intestinal transplantation. Study overall: Each of the recipients got a multivisceral, liver-intestinal, or isolated intestinal transplant.

With respect to this clone: Its antigen remains unknown.

Sequencing was performed with immunoSEQ multiplex PCR; in TCRdb, only in-frame clones are kept and a portion is missing. The sample holds about 100,000 clones, about 90% seen once. General study findings and limits: GvH clones detected in recipient marrow included some appearing first in ileum or blood. Early HvG declines after transplant were associated with peak circulating GvH clone levels.

This TCR came from a human donor who received an intestinal transplant. Sequencing was performed on unstimulated CD4+ T cells sorted from spleen or lymph node cells, taken before intestinal transplant.

CDR3 amino acids: CASSLMPGTHNSPLHF. The DNA of the CDR3 is TGTGCCAGCAGTTTAATGCCCGGGACCCATAATTCACCCCTCCACTTT. V and J are TRBV28 and TRBJ1-6; D possibly corresponds to TRBD1 (5 bases). With 2 bases removed from V and 5 bases from J, the gap between germline ends came to 13 bases. The CDR3 is made up of 16 amino acids. CDR1 is MDHEN, CDR2 SYDVKM, per germline.